This is a list of T cell receptor beta chains from one sample in a study of shared clonotypes between healthy human individuals. Profiling relied on immunoSEQ multiplex PCR, and the TCRdb table lists in-frame clones only, not all of them. The profile shows fewer than 850,000 clones, 90% of them singletons. Sequenced material: memory CD8+ T cells from PBMCs. These receptors were taken from a young man in good health. Some clones in this sample may be carry-over from other donors' samples. Both conserved end residues are part of each CDR3. A D gene is named only where the DNA matches it firmly. Clone sizes are given selectively: once, few, many, or a class where the clone is expanded.

d_call j_call v_call clone_size cdr3_nt cdr3_aa
TRBD1 TRBJ1-1 TRBV7-8 NA TGTGCCAGCAGCTCATCGACAGGGCTCTATGGTGAAGCTTTCTTT CASSSSTGLYGEAFF
NA TRBJ1-2 TRBV2 NA TGTGCCACCTGGGGGGTGATGGGGGACTATGGCTACACCTTC CATWGVMGDYGYTF
TRBD2 TRBJ2-2 TRBV10-3 NA TGTGCCATCACCGGACTAGTTTCCGGGGAGCTGTTTTTT CAITGLVSGELFF
NA TRBJ1-3 TRBV7-2 NA TGTGCCAGCAGCTTAGCGCTTACGGGCAAGGGAGGAAACACCATATATTTT CASSLALTGKGGNTIYF
NA TRBJ2-7 TRBV6-5 NA TGTGCCAGCAGTTACCGGGACGGGGACGAGCAGTACTTC CASSYRDGDEQYF
TRBD2 TRBJ2-7 TRBV29-1 once TGCAGCGTCGAACTAGCGGGAGGCCCCTCCTACGAGCAGTACTTC CSVELAGGPSYEQYF
TRBD2 TRBJ2-7 TRBV28 NA TGTGCCAGCAGTTCACTAGCGGAATACTACGAGCAGTACTTC CASSSLAEYYEQYF
NA TRBJ2-6 TRBV2 NA TGTGCCAGCAGTGAAGCGCTCAGCTACGGGGCCAACGTCCTGACTTTC CASSEALSYGANVLTF
TRBD2 TRBJ2-1 TRBV9 NA TGTGCCAGCAGCGTAAGGGCGGGAGGCATATACAATGAGCAGTTCTTC CASSVRAGGIYNEQFF
NA TRBJ2-1 TRBV20-1 NA TGCAGTGCTACTCTGCCTCCCCGATGGTTCTTC CSATLPPRWFF
TRBD1 TRBJ1-2 TRBV2 NA TGTGCCAGCAGTGACCCCCGGACAGGGCTTCCTGGCTACACCTTC CASSDPRTGLPGYTF
NA TRBJ1-2 TRBV27 NA TGTGCCAGCCTAGGCGGGAATGGCTACACCTTC CASLGGNGYTF
NA TRBJ2-3 TRBV5-4 NA TGTGCCAGCAGCCTAGGACAGACCACAGATACGCAGTATTTT CASSLGQTTDTQYF
NA TRBJ1-4 TRBV27 NA TGTGCCAGCTGGGGGGTAGCAACTAATGAAAAACTGTTTTTT CASWGVATNEKLFF
NA TRBJ2-3 TRBV28 NA TGTGCCAGCAGCCGGATCTATAGCACAGATACGCAGTATTTT CASSRIYSTDTQYF
NA TRBJ1-1 TRBV14 NA TGTGCCAGCAGCCCCGCCCACAGGGTTGAAGCTTTCTTT CASSPAHRVEAFF
TRBD2 TRBJ2-7 TRBV4-2 once TGTGCCAGCAGCCAAGATCTGGGAGCGGGGTCCCCTACCTACGAGCAGTACTTC CASSQDLGAGSPTYEQYF
TRBD1 TRBJ2-1 TRBV6-4 NA TGTGCCAGCAAACCGGGACAGGGCGCCTACAATGAGCAGTTCTTC CASKPGQGAYNEQFF
TRBD1 TRBJ2-2 TRBV19 NA TGTGCCAGTAGAAACTTTGGACAGGGCGCCGGGGAGCTGTTTTTT CASRNFGQGAGELFF
NA TRBJ2-7 TRBV28 NA TGTGCCAGCAGTTCGTCCGGGCTCCCGGGGGAGCAGTACTTC CASSSSGLPGEQYF
NA TRBJ2-3 TRBV18 NA TGTGCCAGCTCACCACCGGGGTTTAGCGGCCTGTTCACAGATACGCAGTATTTT CASSPPGFSGLFTDTQYF
NA TRBJ2-5 TRBV6-1 many TGTGCCACCAGAGAAGAGACCCAGTACTTC CATREETQYF
NA TRBJ2-2 TRBV19 NA TGTGCCAGTAGTATTGTCTTGGCCGGGGAGCTGTTTTTT CASSIVLAGELFF
NA TRBJ2-4 TRBV7-9 NA TGTGCCAGCAGCTTAATCGGCGGCAGGGGCTGGGACAAAAACATTCAGTACTTC CASSLIGGRGWDKNIQYF
NA TRBJ1-3 TRBV6-5 NA TGTGCCAGCAGTTACAACGTTGCTGGAAACACCATATATTTT CASSYNVAGNTIYF
NA TRBJ2-5 TRBV9 once TGTGCCAGCAGCGTAGATGGGGGCGGGACGAAGACCCAGTACTTC CASSVDGGGTKTQYF
NA TRBJ1-5 TRBV27 NA TGTGCCAGCAGTTTGCGGGGGGAGCGTCAGCCCCAGCATTTT CASSLRGERQPQHF
NA TRBJ2-5 TRBV5-4 NA TGTGCCAGCAGCTTGGCCCGGGAGAGGGGGGAGACCCAGTACTTC CASSLARERGETQYF
NA TRBJ2-7 TRBV14 NA TGTGCCAGCAGCCAAGGTGCCAGTTCCTACGAGCAGTACTTC CASSQGASSYEQYF
TRBD1 TRBJ2-7 TRBV28 NA TGTGCCAGCAGCCTCTTCGGGACAGGGGCCTACGAGCAGTACTTC CASSLFGTGAYEQYF
TRBD1 TRBJ2-6 TRBV5-8 NA TGTGCCAGCAGCCGAGGAGTTACAGGGGACTCTGGGGCCAACGTCCTGACTTTC CASSRGVTGDSGANVLTF
NA TRBJ1-1 TRBV2 NA TGTGCCAGCAGGGAAGGCGGGAGCGATCGGCATGAAGCTTTCTTT CASREGGSDRHEAFF
TRBD1 TRBJ1-2 TRBV2 NA TGTGCCAGCAGTACAGGGGTAGCACTCGATGGCTACACCTTC CASSTGVALDGYTF